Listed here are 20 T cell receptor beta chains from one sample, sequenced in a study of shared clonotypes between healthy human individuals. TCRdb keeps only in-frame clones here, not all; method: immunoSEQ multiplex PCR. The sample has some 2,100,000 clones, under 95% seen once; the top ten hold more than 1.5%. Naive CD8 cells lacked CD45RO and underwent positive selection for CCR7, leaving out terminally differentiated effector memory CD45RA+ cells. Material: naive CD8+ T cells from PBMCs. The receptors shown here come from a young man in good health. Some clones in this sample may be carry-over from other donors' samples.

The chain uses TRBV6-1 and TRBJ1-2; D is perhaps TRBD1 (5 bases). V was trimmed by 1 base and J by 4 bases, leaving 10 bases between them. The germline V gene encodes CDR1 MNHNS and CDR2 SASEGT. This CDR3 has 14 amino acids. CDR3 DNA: TGTGCCAGCAGTGAAGACAGGTTGGGCTATGGCTACACCTTC. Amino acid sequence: CASSEDRLGYGYTF.

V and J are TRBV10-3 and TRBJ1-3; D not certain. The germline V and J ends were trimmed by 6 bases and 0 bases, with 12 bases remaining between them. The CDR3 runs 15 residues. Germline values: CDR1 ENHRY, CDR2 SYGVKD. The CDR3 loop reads CAIRKYSSSGNTIYF. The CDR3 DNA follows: TGTGCCATCAGAAAGTACAGTAGCTCTGGAAACACCATATATTTT.

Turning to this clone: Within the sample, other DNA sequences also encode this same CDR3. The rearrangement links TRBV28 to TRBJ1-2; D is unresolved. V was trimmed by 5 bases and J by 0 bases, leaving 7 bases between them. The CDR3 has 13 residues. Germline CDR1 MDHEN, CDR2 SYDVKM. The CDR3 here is CASSPDANYGYTF. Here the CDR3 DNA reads TGTGCCAGCAGTCCTGATGCTAACTATGGCTACACCTTC.

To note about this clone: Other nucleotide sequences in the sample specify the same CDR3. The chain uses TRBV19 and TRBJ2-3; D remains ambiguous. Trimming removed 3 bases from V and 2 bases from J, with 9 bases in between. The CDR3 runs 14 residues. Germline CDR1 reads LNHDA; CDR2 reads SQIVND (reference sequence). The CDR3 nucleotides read TGTGCCAGTAGTATTGGAACAGACACAGATACGCAGTATTTT. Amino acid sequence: CASSIGTDTDTQYF.

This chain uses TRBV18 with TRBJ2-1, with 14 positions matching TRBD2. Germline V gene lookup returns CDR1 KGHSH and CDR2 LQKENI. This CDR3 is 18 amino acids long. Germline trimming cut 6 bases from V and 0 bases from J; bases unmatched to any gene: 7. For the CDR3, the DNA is TGTGCCAGCTCGTCGACTAGCGGGAGGGCCTACTCCTACAATGAGCAGTTCTTC. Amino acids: CASSSTSGRAYSYNEQFF.

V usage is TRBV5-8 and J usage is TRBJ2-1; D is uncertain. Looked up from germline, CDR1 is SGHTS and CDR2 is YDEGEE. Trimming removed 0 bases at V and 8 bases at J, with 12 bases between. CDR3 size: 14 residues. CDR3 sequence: CASSLEPRAHEQFF. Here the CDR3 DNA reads TGTGCCAGCAGCTTGGAGCCAAGGGCGCATGAGCAGTTCTTC.

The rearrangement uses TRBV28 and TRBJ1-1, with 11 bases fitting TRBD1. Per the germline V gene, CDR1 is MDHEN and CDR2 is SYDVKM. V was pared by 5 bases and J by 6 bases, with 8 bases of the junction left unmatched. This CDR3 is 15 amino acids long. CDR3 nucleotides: TGTGCCAGCAGTATACCGGGACAGGGGGGCCCTGAAGCTTTCTTT. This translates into CASSIPGQGGPEAFF.

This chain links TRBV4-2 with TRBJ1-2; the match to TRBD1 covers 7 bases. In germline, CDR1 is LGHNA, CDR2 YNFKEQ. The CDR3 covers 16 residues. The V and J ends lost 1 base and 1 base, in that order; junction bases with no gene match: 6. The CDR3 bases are TGTGCCAGCAGCCAAGCAGGGGGAGAGGTTAACTATGGCTACACCTTC. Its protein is CASSQAGGEVNYGYTF.

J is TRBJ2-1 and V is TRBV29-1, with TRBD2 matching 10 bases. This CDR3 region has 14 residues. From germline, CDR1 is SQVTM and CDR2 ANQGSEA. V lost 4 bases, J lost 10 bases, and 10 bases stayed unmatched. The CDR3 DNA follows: TGCAGCGTTGCGCTAGCGGGAGAGCGATGGGAGCAGTTCTTC. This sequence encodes CSVALAGERWEQFF.

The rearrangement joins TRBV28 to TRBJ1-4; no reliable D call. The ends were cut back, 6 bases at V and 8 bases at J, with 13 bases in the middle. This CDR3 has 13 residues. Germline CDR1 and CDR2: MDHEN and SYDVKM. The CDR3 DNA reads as TGTGCCAGCAGCCCAGTTTGGGTCGAAAAACTGTTTTTT. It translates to CASSPVWVEKLFF.

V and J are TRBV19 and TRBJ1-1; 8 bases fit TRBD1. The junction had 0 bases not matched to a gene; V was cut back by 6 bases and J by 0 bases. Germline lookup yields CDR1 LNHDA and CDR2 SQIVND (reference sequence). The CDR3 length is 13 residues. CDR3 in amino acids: CASRDRVNTEAFF. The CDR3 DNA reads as TGTGCCAGTAGGGACAGGGTGAACACTGAAGCTTTCTTT.

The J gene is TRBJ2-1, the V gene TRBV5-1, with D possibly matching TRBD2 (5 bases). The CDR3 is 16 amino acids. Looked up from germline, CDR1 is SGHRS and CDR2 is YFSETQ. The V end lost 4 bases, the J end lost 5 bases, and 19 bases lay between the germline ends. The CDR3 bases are TGCGCCAGCAGCGGACTTGTATGGGCCATCAACAATGAGCAGTTCTTC. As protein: CASSGLVWAINNEQFF.

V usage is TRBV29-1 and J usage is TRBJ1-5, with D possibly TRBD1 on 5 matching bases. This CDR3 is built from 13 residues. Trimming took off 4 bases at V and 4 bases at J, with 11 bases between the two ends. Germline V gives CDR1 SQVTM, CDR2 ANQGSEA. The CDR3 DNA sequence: TGCAGCGTTGCCAGGGCCCATAATCAGCCCCAGCATTTT. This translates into CSVARAHNQPQHF.

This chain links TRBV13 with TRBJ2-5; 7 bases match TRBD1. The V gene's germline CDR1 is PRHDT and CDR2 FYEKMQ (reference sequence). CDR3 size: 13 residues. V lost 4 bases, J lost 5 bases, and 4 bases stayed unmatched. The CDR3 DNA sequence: TGTGCCAGCAGCTACAGGGGATTGGAGACCCAGTACTTC. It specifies CASSYRGLETQYF.

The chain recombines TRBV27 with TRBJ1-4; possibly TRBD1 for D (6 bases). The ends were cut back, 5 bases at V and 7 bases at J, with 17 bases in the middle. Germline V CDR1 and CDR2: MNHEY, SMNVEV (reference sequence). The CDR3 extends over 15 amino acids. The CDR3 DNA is TGTGCCAGCAGTCCTAGGGGGGACGGGGGTGAAAAACTGTTTTTT. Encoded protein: CASSPRGDGGEKLFF.

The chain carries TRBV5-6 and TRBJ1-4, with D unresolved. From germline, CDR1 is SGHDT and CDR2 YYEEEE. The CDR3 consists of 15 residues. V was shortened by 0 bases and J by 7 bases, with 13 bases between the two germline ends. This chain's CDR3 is CASSLERDLGEKLFF. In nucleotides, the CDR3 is TGTGCCAGCAGCTTGGAACGGGATTTAGGTGAAAAACTGTTTTTT.

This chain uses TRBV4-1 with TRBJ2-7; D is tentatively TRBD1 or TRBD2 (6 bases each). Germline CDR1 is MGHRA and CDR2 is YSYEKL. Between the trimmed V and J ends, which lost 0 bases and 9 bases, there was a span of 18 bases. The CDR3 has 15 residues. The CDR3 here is CASSQDGEGEDLQYF. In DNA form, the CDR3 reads TGCGCCAGCAGCCAAGATGGAGAGGGGGAGGATTTGCAGTACTTC.

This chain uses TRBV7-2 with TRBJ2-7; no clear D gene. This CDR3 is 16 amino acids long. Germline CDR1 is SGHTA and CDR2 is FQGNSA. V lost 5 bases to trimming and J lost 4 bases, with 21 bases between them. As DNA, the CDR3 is TGTGCCAGCAGCCCAAGCAAAGGATGGCTTCAATACGAGCAGTACTTC. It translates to CASSPSKGWLQYEQYF.

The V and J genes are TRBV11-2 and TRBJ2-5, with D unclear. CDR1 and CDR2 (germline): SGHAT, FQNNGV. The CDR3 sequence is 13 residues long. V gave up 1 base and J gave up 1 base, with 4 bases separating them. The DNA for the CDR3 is TGTGCCAGCAGCTTAGGTCCCCAAGAGACCCAGTACTTC. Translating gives CASSLGPQETQYF.

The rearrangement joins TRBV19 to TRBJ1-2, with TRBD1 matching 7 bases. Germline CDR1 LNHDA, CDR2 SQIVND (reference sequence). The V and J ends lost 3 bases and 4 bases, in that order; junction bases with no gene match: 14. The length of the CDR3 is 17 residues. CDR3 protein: CASSISDRESKLYGYTF. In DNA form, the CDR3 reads TGTGCCAGTAGTATTTCCGACAGGGAGAGCAAACTCTATGGCTACACCTTC.